The 9 T cell receptor beta chains reported below all come from one sample, sequenced in a study of identical twins. MiXCR was run by TCRdb on the 5' RACE reads, yielding one entry per CDR3 protein. The table lists just under 650,000 distinct CDR3 sequences, under 8.5% of them singletons. The same sample was also studied in work on yellow fever vaccine responses in identical twins.

The sample consisted of PBMCs. The receptor set was obtained from a woman aged 18 to 35 in good health.

This rearrangement joins TRBV5-5 to TRBJ1-1; no definite D call. Trimming pared 0 bases from V and 13 bases from J, leaving 10 bases between. Germline CDR1 is SGHKS and CDR2 is YYEKEE (reference sequence). The CDR3 consists of 11 residues. The CDR3 reads CASSLVGTDFF. The DNA of the CDR3 is TGTGCCAGCAGCTTGGTAGGCACCGATTTCTTT. The entire variable domain, with the rest obtained from reference TRBV5-5 and TRBJ1-1, is as follows: DAGVTQSPTHLIKTRGQQVTLRCSPISGHKSVSWYQQVLGQGPQFIFQYYEKEERGRGNFPDRFSARQFPNYSSELNVNALLLGDSALYLCASSLVGTDFFGQGTRLTVV.

The rearrangement joins TRBV12-3 or TRBV12-4 to TRBJ2-1; 9 bases align to TRBD1. The CDR3 is 14 residues long. V lost 9 bases and J lost 6; bases outside the gene matches: 9. CDR3 bases: TGTGCCAGGGACCGGGACAGGGATCCCAATGAGCAGTTCTTC. The encoded protein is CARDRDRDPNEQFF.

This clonotype was seen more than once but under ten times. The rearrangement links TRBV5-1 to TRBJ1-1; no reliable D call. V lost 2 bases to trimming and J lost 1 base, with 9 bases between them. Per germline, CDR1 SGHRS and CDR2 YFSETQ. This CDR3 has 14 residues. In DNA form, the CDR3 reads TGCGCCAGCAGCTTAAGCATAGCGAACACTGAAGCTTTCTTT. Translation: CASSLSIANTEAFF.

This clonotype was counted ten times or more. The chain couples TRBV11-2 to TRBJ2-1; tentative D call: TRBD1 (6 bases). The germline V gene encodes CDR1 SGHAT and CDR2 FQNNGV. Trimming shortened V by 7 bases and J by 8 bases, and 12 bases separated the two germline ends. The CDR3 is 12 amino acids. DNA of the CDR3: TGTGCCAGCACTGGACAGATCGATGAGCAGTTCTTC. This sequence encodes CASTGQIDEQFF.

This chain connects TRBV7-1 to TRBJ1-5; no clear D gene. TRBV7-1 is reported as an ORF; its role is uncertain. The CDR3 extends over 14 amino acids. V was shortened by 10 bases and J by 3 bases, with 16 bases between the two germline ends. As DNA, the CDR3 is TGTGCCATGAGCCCCGGGCTCCTCAATCAGCCCCAGCATTTT. It encodes CAMSPGLLNQPQHF.

This clonotype showed up just a few times. V usage is TRBV5-5 and J usage is TRBJ2-1; TRBD2 matches 8 bases. The germline V gene has CDR1 SGHKS and CDR2 YYEKEE (reference sequence). CDR3 length equals 15 residues. V was clipped by 0 bases and J by 9 bases; unmatched bases: 8. CDR3 in DNA: TGTGCCAGCAGCTTGGTTCCGGGGGGGCCGGCTGAGCAGTTCTTC. Residues: CASSLVPGGPAEQFF.

This chain joins TRBV14 and TRBJ1-4; D not resolved. Germline V gene data show CDR1 as SGHDN and CDR2 as FVKESK. The CDR3 totals 16 residues. V was cut by 1 base and J by 5 bases, with 14 bases left in between. CDR3 DNA: TGTGCCAGCAGCCAAGGGCCGGCGGTGAGGAATGAAAAACTGTTTTTT. Translated, it gives CASSQGPAVRNEKLFF.

This clonotype occurred a few times. The gene calls are TRBV4-1 and TRBJ1-6; 9 nucleotides agree with TRBD1. The CDR3 runs to 17 residues. CDR1 is MGHRA and CDR2 is YSYEKL in the germline V gene. J lost 6 bases, V lost 4 bases, and 10 bases had no gene match. CDR3 bases: TGCGCCAGCAGCCCCGGGACAGGGAGAAATGTTAATTCACCCCTCCACTTT. Translating gives CASSPGTGRNVNSPLHF.

CDR3 DNA: TGCAGCGTTGAAGTTGTAGCATCGAACACCGGGGAGCTGTTTTTT. It translates to CSVEVVASNTGELFF. The genes are TRBV29-1 and TRBJ2-2, with D uncertain. Germline values: CDR1 SQVTM, CDR2 ANQGSEA. The CDR3 totals 15 residues. V shed 1 base and J shed 0 bases, with 9 bases lying between them.